This TCR beta chain is from a study of control samples from healthy donors and cancer patients. The protocol was immunoSEQ multiplex PCR, while the TCRdb copy is restricted to in-frame clones and leaves out a portion. In the table there are about 100,000 clones, around 89% of which are singletons. J lost 5 bases, V lost 5 bases, and 7 bases had no gene match. CDR1 and CDR2 from the germline V gene are WNHNN and SYGVQD (reference sequence). CDR3 size: 14 residues. The gene calls are TRBV10-1 and TRBJ1-1, with 8 bases lining up with TRBD1. This TCR derives from a man aged 25 to 40 in good health. The sample consisted of blood. The CDR3 DNA follows: TGCGCCAGCAGTCCGACAGGGGTTATTACTGAAGCTTTCTTT. It codes for CASSPTGVITEAFF.